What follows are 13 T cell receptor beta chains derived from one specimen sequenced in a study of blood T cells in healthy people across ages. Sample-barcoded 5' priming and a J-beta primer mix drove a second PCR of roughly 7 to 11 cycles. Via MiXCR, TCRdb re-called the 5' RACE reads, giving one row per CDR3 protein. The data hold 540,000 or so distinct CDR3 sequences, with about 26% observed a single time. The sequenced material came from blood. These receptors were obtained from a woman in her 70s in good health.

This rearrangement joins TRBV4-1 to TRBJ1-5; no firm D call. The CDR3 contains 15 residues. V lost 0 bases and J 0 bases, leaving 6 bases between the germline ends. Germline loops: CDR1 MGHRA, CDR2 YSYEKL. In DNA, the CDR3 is TGCGCCAGCAGCCAAGAGCCCAATAGCAATCAGCCCCAGCATTTT. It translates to CASSQEPNSNQPQHF.

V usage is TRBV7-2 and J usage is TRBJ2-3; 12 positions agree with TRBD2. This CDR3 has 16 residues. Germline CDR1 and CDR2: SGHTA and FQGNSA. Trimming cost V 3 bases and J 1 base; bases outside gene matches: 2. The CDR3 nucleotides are TGTGCCAGCAGCTTGCGACTAGCGGGGGGCACAGATACGCAGTATTTT. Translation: CASSLRLAGGTDTQYF.

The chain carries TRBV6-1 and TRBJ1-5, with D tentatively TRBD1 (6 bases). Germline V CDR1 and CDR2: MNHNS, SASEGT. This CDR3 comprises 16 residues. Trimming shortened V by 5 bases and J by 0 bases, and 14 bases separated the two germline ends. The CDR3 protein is CASSQGTVYSNQPQHF. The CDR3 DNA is TGTGCCAGCAGTCAGGGGACCGTTTATAGCAATCAGCCCCAGCATTTT.

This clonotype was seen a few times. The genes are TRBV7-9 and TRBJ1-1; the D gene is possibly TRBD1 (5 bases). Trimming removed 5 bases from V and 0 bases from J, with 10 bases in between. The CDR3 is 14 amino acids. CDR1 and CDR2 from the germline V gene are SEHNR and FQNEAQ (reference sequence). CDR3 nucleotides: TGTGCCAGCAGCCCCTGGGGGGTGAACACTGAAGCTTTCTTT. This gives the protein CASSPWGVNTEAFF.

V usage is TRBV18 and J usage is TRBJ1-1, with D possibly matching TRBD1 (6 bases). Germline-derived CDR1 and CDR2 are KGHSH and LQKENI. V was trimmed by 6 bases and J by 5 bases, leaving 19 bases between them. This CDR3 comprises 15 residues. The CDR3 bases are TGTGCCAGCTCCGTCGCGGGGACACTTTCTACTGAAGCTTTCTTT. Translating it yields CASSVAGTLSTEAFF. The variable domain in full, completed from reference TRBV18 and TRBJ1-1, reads NAGVMQNPRHLVRRRGQEARLRCSPMKGHSHVYWYRQLPEEGLKFMVYLQKENIIDESGMPKERFSAEFPKEGPSILRIQQVVRGDSAAYFCASSVAGTLSTEAFFGQGTRLTVV.

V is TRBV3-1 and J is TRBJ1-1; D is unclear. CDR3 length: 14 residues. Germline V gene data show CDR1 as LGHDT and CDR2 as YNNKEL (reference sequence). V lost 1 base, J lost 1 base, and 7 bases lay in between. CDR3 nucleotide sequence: TGTGCCAGCAGCCAAGTCGTCTCGAACACTGAAGCTTTCTTT. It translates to CASSQVVSNTEAFF.

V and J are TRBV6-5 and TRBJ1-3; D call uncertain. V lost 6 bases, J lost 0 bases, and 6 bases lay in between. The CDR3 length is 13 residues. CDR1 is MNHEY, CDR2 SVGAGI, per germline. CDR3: CASRLSSGNTIYF. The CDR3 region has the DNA TGTGCCAGCAGACTTTCCTCTGGAAACACCATATATTTT.

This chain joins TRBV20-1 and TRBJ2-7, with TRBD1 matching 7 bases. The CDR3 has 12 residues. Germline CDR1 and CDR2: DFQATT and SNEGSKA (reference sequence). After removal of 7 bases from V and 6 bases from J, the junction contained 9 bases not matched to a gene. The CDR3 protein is CSGQGQQGEQYF. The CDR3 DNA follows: TGCAGTGGACAGGGTCAACAGGGCGAGCAGTACTTC.

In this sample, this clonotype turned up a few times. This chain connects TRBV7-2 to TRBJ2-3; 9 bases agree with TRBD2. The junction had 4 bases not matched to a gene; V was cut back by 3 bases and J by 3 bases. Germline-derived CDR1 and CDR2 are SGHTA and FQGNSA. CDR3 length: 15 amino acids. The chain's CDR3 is CASSLTRGGTDTQYF. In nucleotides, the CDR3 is TGTGCCAGCAGCTTGACGCGGGGGGGAACAGATACGCAGTATTTT.

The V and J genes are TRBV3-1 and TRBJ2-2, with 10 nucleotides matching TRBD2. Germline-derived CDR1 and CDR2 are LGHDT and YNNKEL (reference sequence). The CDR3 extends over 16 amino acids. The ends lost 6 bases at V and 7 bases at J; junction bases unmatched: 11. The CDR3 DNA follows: TGTGCCAGCAGGTTATCAGCGGGGGGGCTTTTCGGGGAGCTGTTTTTT. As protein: CASRLSAGGLFGELFF.

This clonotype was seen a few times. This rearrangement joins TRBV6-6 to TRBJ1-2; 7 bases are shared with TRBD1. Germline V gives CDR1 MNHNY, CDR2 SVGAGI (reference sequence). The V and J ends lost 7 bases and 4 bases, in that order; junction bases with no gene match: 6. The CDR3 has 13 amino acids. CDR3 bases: TGTGCCAGCAACGACAGGGATGGCTATGGCTACACCTTC. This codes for CASNDRDGYGYTF.

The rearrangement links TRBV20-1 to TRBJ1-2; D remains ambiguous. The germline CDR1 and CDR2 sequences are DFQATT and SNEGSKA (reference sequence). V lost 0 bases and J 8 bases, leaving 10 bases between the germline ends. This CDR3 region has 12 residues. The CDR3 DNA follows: TGCAGTGCTAGAGATTCCGGCTCCGGCTACACCTTC. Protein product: CSARDSGSGYTF.

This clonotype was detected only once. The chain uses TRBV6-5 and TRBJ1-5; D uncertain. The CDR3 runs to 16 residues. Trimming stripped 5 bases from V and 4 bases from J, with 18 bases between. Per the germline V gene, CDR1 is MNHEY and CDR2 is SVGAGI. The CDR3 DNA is TGTGCCAGCAGTGTGTATGGTACAGCCGTAAATCAGCCCCAGCATTTT. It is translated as CASSVYGTAVNQPQHF.